The present T cell receptor beta chain was sequenced within a study of T cell responses to AZD1222 COVID-19 vaccine. Overall study results and limits: Among those given AZD1222, only five or six were seropositive at baseline.

With respect to this clone: As yet, its antigen is unknown.

Sequencing used immunoSEQ multiplex PCR; TCRdb keeps in-frame clones, though not all of them. The table lists tens of thousands of clones, about 88% of them singletons. Germline lookup yields CDR1 LNHDA and CDR2 SQIVND (reference sequence). The J segment lost 2 bases and the V segment lost 5 bases, leaving 5 bases of the junction unmatched. The CDR3 has 15 amino acids. This TCR was sampled from an adult in good health. The chain couples TRBV19 to TRBJ1-2; 10 nucleotides match TRBD1. Sequenced material: peripheral blood, taken on day 0 of AZD1222 vaccination. The DNA of the CDR3 is TGTGCCAGTAGTCCGGACAGGGGGTCGAACTATGGCTACACCTTC. Translation gives CASSPDRGSNYGYTF.